This T cell receptor beta chain derives from a study of T cell repertoires in cytomegalovirus infection. Across the whole study: Public TCR beta signatures marked donors with CMV infection and the matching HLA. Regarding the study as a whole: The study identified carriers of CMV plus the relevant HLA from cumulative public TCR beta family frequency. CMV-specific TCR beta clonotypes restricted by HLA-C were the ones dominating the ex vivo response.

Concerning this clonotype: No antigen is known for it.

V dropped 4 bases and J dropped 6; count of bases not matched to a gene: 5. The CDR3 extends over 14 amino acids. CDR1 and CDR2 from the germline V gene are SQVTM and ANQGSEA. Each CDR3 protein gets one entry after TCRdb re-called the reads with MiXCR. The sample includes over 200,000 distinct CDR3 sequences, about an eighth seen only once; the top ten take around 8.7%. The sequencing sample was made of PBMCs. The receptor's source is a human donor in good health (CMV status not recorded). Some clones in this sample may be carry-over from other donors' samples. The V call is TRBV29-1, the J call TRBJ2-1, with 11 bases identical to TRBD2. CDR3 amino acids: CSVAGTSGGNEQFF. CDR3 sequence (DNA): TGCAGCGTTGCCGGGACTAGCGGCGGCAATGAGCAGTTCTTC.